The entry below gives a single T cell receptor (beta chain) sequence along with its context. The target antigen is unknown. The sample holds other DNA sequences that translate to the same CDR3. The data originate from a study of OX40 agonist ivuxolimab in advanced cancers. General study results and limits: Among expanded peripheral T cells, antigen specificity went undetermined.

Systemic immunosuppression or autoimmune disease history was grounds to exclude patients. With V trimmed by 4 bases and J by 5 bases, 8 bases remained unmatched. This CDR3 is 15 amino acids long. Germline V CDR1 and CDR2: SGHNT, YYREEE (reference sequence). Assay used: immunoSEQ multiplex PCR; TCRdb lists only in-frame clones, some missing. The table lists 110,000 or so clones, approximately 90% of them singletons, with around 0.7% in the top ten. This receptor was taken from an adult with an advanced solid tumor such as melanoma, head and neck, liver or kidney cancer. This specimen was CD4+ or CD8+ T cells sorted from blood, taken in a trial of the OX40 agonist ivuxolimab. The genes are TRBV5-4 and TRBJ2-2; 7 nucleotides line up with TRBD1. This CDR3 reads CASSTDRVGTGELFF. CDR3 sequence (DNA): TGTGCCAGCAGCACCGACAGGGTAGGGACCGGGGAGCTGTTTTTT. Filled out from reference TRBV5-4 and TRBJ2-2, the complete variable domain reads ETGVTQSPTHLIKTRGQQVTLRCSSQSGHNTVSWYQQALGQGPQFIFQYYREEENGRGNFPPRFSGLQFPNYSSELNVNALELDDSALYLCASSTDRVGTGELFFGEGSRLTVL.